These 27 T cell receptor beta chains share one sample of origin, sequenced in a study of cytomegalovirus exposure and HLA in healthy donors. PCR primers comprised 60 Vbeta and 13 Jbeta primers. Clones were sequenced by immunoSEQ multiplex PCR, and TCRdb holds only the in-frame ones, with some missing. This listing includes 30,000 to 35,000 clones. Material for sequencing was PBMCs. The receptors here all came from a woman in her thirties or forties in good health and CMV-seropositive.

The chain carries TRBV7-9 and TRBJ1-2; the D gene is possibly TRBD1 (5 bases). The germline gives CDR1 SEHNR, CDR2 FQNEAQ (reference sequence). V gave up 1 base and J gave up 3 bases, with 9 bases separating them. This CDR3 contains 14 residues. The CDR3 loop reads CASSLEWGDYGYTF. Here the CDR3 DNA reads TGTGCCAGCAGCTTAGAATGGGGGGACTATGGCTACACCTTC.

In DNA, the CDR3 is TGTGCCAGCAGCACAGGGGACAGGGGTTACGAGCAGTACTTC. The encoded protein is CASSTGDRGYEQYF. The J gene is TRBJ2-7, the V gene TRBV7-9; 10 positions match TRBD1. This CDR3 comprises 14 residues. Germline CDR1 SEHNR, CDR2 FQNEAQ (reference sequence). J gave up 4 bases and V 5 bases, and 5 bases lay outside the gene matches.

The chain links TRBV6-1 to TRBJ2-4, with D hard to call. CDR1 and CDR2 from the germline V gene are MNHNS and SASEGT. This CDR3 contains 14 residues. V lost 2 bases, J lost 0 bases, and 5 bases lay in between. CDR3 sequence: CASSEILAKNIQYF. The CDR3 nucleotides read TGTGCCAGCAGTGAAATCTTAGCCAAAAACATTCAGTACTTC.

The chain employs TRBV11-1 and TRBJ1-2; weak D call: TRBD1 (5 bases). This CDR3 has 13 amino acids. Trimming cost V 1 base and J 5 bases, with 8 bases left between them. The germline V gene encodes CDR1 SGHAT and CDR2 FQDESV (reference sequence). CDR3 sequence: CASSLDGGYGYTF. CDR3 sequence (DNA): TGTGCCAGCAGCTTAGACGGGGGATATGGCTACACCTTC.

V is TRBV18 and J is TRBJ1-1; D call uncertain. The CDR3 has 14 amino acids. The V end lost 6 bases, the J end lost 4 bases, and 15 bases lay between the germline ends. The germline gives CDR1 KGHSH, CDR2 LQKENI. CDR3 coding DNA: TGTGCCAGCTCCCCAGAGAGGGTGGGCACTGAAGCTTTCTTT. Translation gives CASSPERVGTEAFF.

V usage is TRBV29-1 and J usage is TRBJ2-7; 11 bases line up with TRBD2. This CDR3 has 17 amino acids. Germline V lookup: CDR1 SQVTM, CDR2 ANQGSEA. DNA for the CDR3: TGCACCCCGACTATAGGGACTAGCGGTACTTTCGCCTACGAGCAGTACTTC. Amino acid sequence: CTPTIGTSGTFAYEQYF.

The J gene is TRBJ2-3, the V gene TRBV9, with D unresolved. Between the trimmed V and J ends, which lost 0 bases and 0 bases, there was a span of 5 bases. This CDR3 has 14 residues. Germline values: CDR1 SGDLS, CDR2 YYNGEE. The CDR3 nucleotides read TGTGCCAGCAGCGTAGGCAGGAGCACAGATACGCAGTATTTT. Its translation: CASSVGRSTDTQYF.

CDR3 residues: CASSESGEQYF. CDR3 nucleotides: TGCGCCAGCAGTGAGTCCGGGGAGCAGTACTTC. This sequence joins TRBV10-1 and TRBJ2-7; D unclear. Germline CDR1 and CDR2: WNHNN and SYGVQD (reference sequence). Trimming stripped 0 bases from V and 7 bases from J, with 4 bases between. The CDR3 length is 11 residues.

The rearrangement joins TRBV19 to TRBJ1-1, with 7 bases fitting TRBD1. The CDR3 contains 13 residues. Germline CDR1 and CDR2: LNHDA and SQIVND (reference sequence). Losses at the gene ends were 6 bases for V and 5 bases for J; bases not matched to a gene: 6. CDR3 residues: CASRRGPGTEAFF. The DNA for the CDR3 is TGTGCCAGTAGGAGGGGGCCGGGGACTGAAGCTTTCTTT.

V gene TRBV19 combines with J gene TRBJ2-2; the D is unclear. V was trimmed by 3 bases and J by 6 bases, leaving 8 bases between them. The CDR3 extends over 13 amino acids. Germline values: CDR1 LNHDA, CDR2 SQIVND (reference sequence). The CDR3 loop is CASSIVRAGELFF. Written as DNA, the CDR3 is TGTGCCAGTAGTATCGTCCGGGCCGGGGAGCTGTTTTTT.

The rearrangement uses TRBV7-9 and TRBJ1-1; no definite D call. The germline V and J ends were trimmed by 6 bases and 1 base, with 12 bases remaining between them. There are 14 residues in the CDR3. The germline V gene has CDR1 SEHNR and CDR2 FQNEAQ (reference sequence). CDR3 sequence reads: CASRGRATNTEAFF. CDR3 nucleotides: TGTGCCAGCAGAGGAAGAGCGACGAACACTGAAGCTTTCTTT.

CDR3 residues: CASSTSGTGSYEQYF. The CDR3 nucleotides are TGTGCCAGTAGTACCTCCGGGACAGGTTCCTACGAGCAGTACTTC. This chain joins TRBV19 and TRBJ2-7; 8 nucleotides agree with TRBD1. From germline, CDR1 is LNHDA and CDR2 SQIVND (reference sequence). This CDR3 region has 15 residues. The junction had 6 bases not matched to a gene; V was cut back by 4 bases and J by 1 base.

The chain recombines TRBV5-4 with TRBJ2-3; TRBD2 aligns across 8 bases. Germline trimming cut 0 bases from V and 4 bases from J; bases unmatched to any gene: 4. The length of the CDR3 is 15 residues. Germline lookup yields CDR1 SGHNT and CDR2 YYREEE (reference sequence). CDR3 loop: CASSLVTSGADTQYF. As DNA, the CDR3 is TGTGCCAGCAGCTTGGTAACTAGCGGCGCAGATACGCAGTATTTT.

This CDR3 is CASSQEPSSYEQYF. The CDR3 DNA reads TGCGCCAGCAGCCAAGAACCCTCTTCCTACGAGCAGTACTTC. The rearrangement links TRBV4-3 to TRBJ2-5; D unclear. The last part of the DNA fits TRBJ2-7 better; the J call may be wrong. CDR1 and CDR2 (germline): LGHNA, YSLEER. The CDR3 is made up of 14 amino acids.

The J gene is TRBJ2-3, the V gene TRBV2, with TRBD1 as a possible D gene (6 bases). This CDR3 spans 13 amino acids. Germline loops: CDR1 SNHLY, CDR2 FYNNEI. The V and J ends lost 9 bases and 4 bases respectively, with 14 bases between them. CDR3 sequence: CASLRQGPDTQYF. The CDR3, as DNA: TGTGCCAGTCTGAGGCAGGGGCCAGATACGCAGTATTTT.

The V gene is TRBV14, the J gene TRBJ2-1; perhaps TRBD2 as D (5 bases). Trimming pared 0 bases from V and 6 bases from J, leaving 15 bases between. The CDR3 length is 16 residues. Germline values: CDR1 SGHDN, CDR2 FVKESK. As DNA, the CDR3 is TGTGCCAGCAGCCAAGATCAAGGGAGTTTAATCAATGAGCAGTTCTTC. This encodes CASSQDQGSLINEQFF.

V usage is TRBV11-2 and J usage is TRBJ2-3; the D gene is possibly TRBD2 (5 bases). The germline CDR1 and CDR2 sequences are SGHAT and FQNNGV. V was shortened by 0 bases and J by 6 bases, with 13 bases between the two germline ends. This CDR3 contains 15 residues. CDR3 nucleotides: TGTGCCAGCAGCTTAGATTGGGTACGCGGGGATACGCAGTATTTT. Translated, it gives CASSLDWVRGDTQYF.

V is TRBV5-4 and J is TRBJ2-7; D remains ambiguous. Trimming removed 0 bases from V and 2 bases from J, with 12 bases in between. Germline-derived CDR1 and CDR2 are SGHNT and YYREEE (reference sequence). This CDR3 has 15 amino acids. The CDR3 region has the DNA TGTGCCAGCAGCTTGGGGATAGCCGCTACCTACGAGCAGTACTTC. Encoded protein: CASSLGIAATYEQYF. The entire variable domain, with the rest obtained from reference TRBV5-4 and TRBJ2-7, is as follows: ETGVTQSPTHLIKTRGQQVTLRCSSQSGHNTVSWYQQALGQGPQFIFQYYREEENGRGNFPPRFSGLQFPNYSSELNVNALELDDSALYLCASSLGIAATYEQYFGPGTRLTVT.

The V and J genes are TRBV9 and TRBJ2-3; 15 bases line up with TRBD2. The CDR3 extends over 19 amino acids. V lost 4 bases and J lost 3; bases outside the gene matches: 12. CDR1 and CDR2 from the germline V gene are SGDLS and YYNGEE. Here the CDR3 reads CASSFGLAGGGNPTDTQYF. Written as DNA, the CDR3 is TGTGCCAGCAGCTTCGGACTAGCGGGAGGGGGGAATCCGACAGATACGCAGTATTTT. The whole variable domain, filled in from reference TRBV9 and TRBJ2-3, reads DSGVTQTPKHLITATGQRVTLRCSPRSGDLSVYWYQQSLDQGLQFLIQYYNGEERAKGNILERFSAQQFPDLHSELNLSSLELGDSALYFCASSFGLAGGGNPTDTQYFGPGTRLTVL.

The chain employs TRBV30 and TRBJ1-4, with a tentative D call TRBD1 (5 bases). CDR1 is GTSNPN and CDR2 is SVGIG in the germline V gene (reference sequence). Between the trimmed V and J ends, which lost 0 bases and 8 bases, there was a span of 10 bases. The CDR3 sequence is 13 residues long. The CDR3 loop is CAWSVGGEEKLFF. In DNA form, the CDR3 reads TGTGCCTGGAGTGTGGGAGGGGAGGAAAAACTGTTTTTT.

Of note for this clone: Sequence at one end of the junction differs from germline and may be a read error. J is TRBJ2-5 and V is TRBV10-3, with 7 bases aligning to TRBD2. The CDR3 length is 15 residues. Germline V lookup: CDR1 ENHRY, CDR2 SYGVKD. The CDR3 region has the DNA TGTGCCATCAGTGAGTCGAACCTAGCGCGGGAGAACCAGTACTTC. Amino acid sequence: CAISESNLARENQYF.

The chain is built from TRBV30 and TRBJ1-1, with TRBD1 as a possible D gene (5 bases). The V end was cut by 2 bases, the J end by 6 bases, with 13 bases between. This CDR3 spans 13 amino acids. CDR1 and CDR2 from the germline V gene are GTSNPN and SVGIG (reference sequence). The CDR3 spells CAWSSQGIAEAFF. In DNA, the CDR3 is TGTGCCTGGAGTTCCCAGGGAATCGCTGAAGCTTTCTTT.

This rearrangement joins TRBV7-6 to TRBJ2-3; 8 bases line up with TRBD2. This CDR3 spans 17 amino acids. Germline CDR1 and CDR2: SGHVS and FNYEAQ. J was trimmed by 3 bases and V by 4 bases; bases with no gene match: 12. As DNA, the CDR3 is TGTGCCAGCAGCTACTACCCGGACGGGGGGGGGACAGATACGCAGTATTTT. Translating it yields CASSYYPDGGGTDTQYF.

This rearrangement joins TRBV10-2 to TRBJ1-4; D is undetermined. The V end lost 6 bases, the J end lost 3 bases, and 11 bases lay between the germline ends. This CDR3 has 14 amino acids. From germline, CDR1 is WSHSY and CDR2 SAAADI. The CDR3 DNA is TGCGCCAGCAGGACCACAGCTCCTAATGAAAAACTGTTTTTT. Translation gives CASRTTAPNEKLFF.

The V and J genes are TRBV15 and TRBJ2-1, with 8 bases aligning to TRBD2. The CDR3 runs 16 residues. V lost 0 bases and J lost 8; bases outside the gene matches: 9. Germline V gene data show CDR1 as LNHNV and CDR2 as YYDKDF (reference sequence). This CDR3 is CATSRDGLARSHEQFF. CDR3 DNA: TGTGCCACCAGCAGAGACGGACTAGCCAGAAGTCATGAGCAGTTCTTC.

The V gene is TRBV30, the J gene TRBJ1-1; D unresolved. Germline V gene data show CDR1 as GTSNPN and CDR2 as SVGIG (reference sequence). CDR3 length: 13 residues. Trimming took off 1 base at V and 0 bases at J, with 6 bases between the two ends. Written as DNA, the CDR3 is TGTGCCTGGAGTGCGCACATGAACACTGAAGCTTTCTTT. This encodes CAWSAHMNTEAFF. The whole variable domain, remainder taken from reference TRBV30 and TRBJ1-1, is SQTIHQWPATLVQPVGSPLSLECTVEGTSNPNLYWYRQAAGRGLQLLFYSVGIGQISSEVPQNLSASRPQDRQFILSSKKLLLSDSGFYLCAWSAHMNTEAFFGQGTRLTVV.

The chain employs TRBV2 and TRBJ1-2; D perhaps matches TRBD1 (6 bases). Germline V CDR1 and CDR2: SNHLY, FYNNEI. CDR3 length: 14 residues. V was pared by 6 bases and J by 5 bases, with 16 bases between. The CDR3 sequence: CASSTQGFGYGYTF. CDR3 DNA: TGTGCCAGCAGCACTCAGGGGTTTGGTTATGGCTACACCTTC.